Below are 29 T cell receptor beta chains sequenced from a single sample in a study of blood T cells in healthy people across ages. A J-beta primer mix and a sample-barcoded 5' primer were used in a second PCR of roughly 6 to 11 cycles. A single record per CDR3 protein comes from TCRdb applying MiXCR to the 5' RACE reads. The table includes 270,000 or so distinct CDR3 sequences, around 29% detected once. Sequencing was performed on blood. Receptors originate from a woman aged 70-85 years in good health.

With regard to this clonotype: One end of the junction fails to match germline, which may point to a read error. The genes are TRBV5-1 and TRBJ2-1; tentative D call: TRBD2 (6 bases). Germline values: CDR1 SGHRS, CDR2 YFSETQ. The CDR3 length is 15 residues. CDR3 DNA: TGTGCCAGCAGCTTAGTTAGCGGATCCTACAATGAGCAGTTCTTC. It encodes CASSLVSGSYNEQFF.

The CDR3 nucleotides read TGTGCCAGCAGCCCTCCGGGACAGGGGGGGTACGAGCAGTACTTC. Amino acid sequence: CASSPPGQGGYEQYF. The chain employs TRBV16 and TRBJ2-5; TRBD1 aligns across 11 bases. The J call is in doubt because the DNA end fits TRBJ2-7 better. This CDR3 is 15 amino acids long. Looked up from germline, CDR1 is KGHSY and CDR2 is FQNENV.

This chain connects TRBV7-9 to TRBJ1-4; D is undetermined. CDR3 length: 15 amino acids. Trimming shortened V by 5 bases and J by 11 bases, and 21 bases separated the two germline ends. Germline V lookup: CDR1 SEHNR, CDR2 FQNEAQ (reference sequence). Written as DNA, the CDR3 is TGTGCCAGCAGCAATCTCCCCGGACGGCCGGATAAACTGTTTTTT. Protein sequence: CASSNLPGRPDKLFF.

This clonotype was seen many times. The V gene is TRBV28, the J gene TRBJ2-4, with a weak D call TRBD2 (6 bases). Germline V CDR1 and CDR2: MDHEN, SYDVKM. Trimming shortened V by 5 bases and J by 1 base, and 18 bases separated the two germline ends. The CDR3 consists of 17 residues. The CDR3 reads CASSPIAEGRAKNIQYF. The CDR3 DNA sequence: TGTGCCAGCAGTCCGATCGCCGAGGGGAGGGCCAAAAACATTCAGTACTTC.

This sequence joins TRBV20-1 and TRBJ2-5; D is possibly TRBD1 or TRBD2 (5 bases each). Germline CDR1 is DFQATT and CDR2 is SNEGSKA (reference sequence). V lost 3 bases to trimming and J lost 4 bases, with 12 bases between them. The CDR3 totals 13 residues. In DNA form, the CDR3 reads TGCAGTGCTAGCGAGGGGTTAGTAGAGACCCAGTACTTC. Protein: CSASEGLVETQYF.

This chain links TRBV20-1 with TRBJ1-2, with D possibly matching TRBD1 (5 bases). CDR1 is DFQATT and CDR2 is SNEGSKA in the germline V gene (reference sequence). Between the trimmed V and J ends, which lost 2 bases and 6 bases, there was a span of 13 bases. The CDR3 has 13 amino acids. CDR3 DNA: TGCAGTGCTAGAAAAGGGGCTGAAGATGGCTACACCTTC. Translation: CSARKGAEDGYTF.

The sample holds a few counts of this clonotype. The CDR3 DNA reads as TGCAGCGCCCCCCACGCCGGGACAGGGGTCCACGAGCAGTACTTC. Residues: CSAPHAGTGVHEQYF. The chain links TRBV20-1 to TRBJ2-7, with 10 bases that match TRBD1. The V gene's germline CDR1 is DFQATT and CDR2 SNEGSKA (reference sequence). There are 15 residues in the CDR3.

This sequence joins TRBV20-1 and TRBJ2-1; 10 nucleotides align to TRBD2. The CDR3 totals 18 residues. Germline CDR1 is DFQATT and CDR2 is SNEGSKA (reference sequence). V was pared by 3 bases and J by 4 bases, with 15 bases of the junction left unmatched. The CDR3 DNA sequence: TGCAGTGCTAGGATGGGGGTCGGGTTAGCGGGAGGTTACAATGAGCAGTTCTTC. This codes for CSARMGVGLAGGYNEQFF.

This chain joins TRBV2 and TRBJ2-4; no definite D call. This CDR3 is built from 14 residues. Germline V gene sequence: CDR1 SNHLY, CDR2 FYNNEI. Trimming removed 6 bases from V and 3 bases from J, with 12 bases in between. CDR3 nucleotide sequence: TGTGCCAGCAGAGGAGTAGGTGGCAAAAACATTCAGTACTTC. Protein sequence: CASRGVGGKNIQYF. The whole variable domain, remainder taken from reference TRBV2 and TRBJ2-4, is EPEVTQTPSHQVTQMGQEVILRCVPISNHLYFYWYRQILGQKVEFLVSFYNNEISEKSEIFDDQFSVERPDGSNFTLKIRSTKLEDSAMYFCASRGVGGKNIQYFGAGTRLSVL.

This clonotype was observed many times. The V call is TRBV18, the J call TRBJ2-7, with a tentative D call TRBD2 (6 bases). V lost 2 bases and J 6 bases, leaving 11 bases between the germline ends. Per germline, CDR1 KGHSH and CDR2 LQKENI. The CDR3 runs to 13 residues. The CDR3 DNA reads as TGTGCCAGCTCACCAGTATCTAGCGCCGAGCAGTACTTC. It encodes CASSPVSSAEQYF.

The chain is built from TRBV29-1 and TRBJ2-1; either TRBD1 or TRBD2 may supply D (5 bases each). This CDR3 spans 12 amino acids. Germline assignment: CDR1 SQVTM and CDR2 ANQGSEA. Trimming stripped 3 bases from V and 10 bases from J, with 13 bases between. As DNA, the CDR3 is TGCAGCGTTGACCTTTGGGGGACGGAGCAGTTCTTC. Its translation: CSVDLWGTEQFF.

There are a few counts of this clonotype. At one end, the junction sequence differs from germline, possibly due to a read error. V is TRBV15 and J is TRBJ1-2; TRBD1 agrees at 8 bases. CDR3 size: 15 residues. Germline V lookup: CDR1 LNHNV, CDR2 YYDKDF (reference sequence). The CDR3 sequence is CATSRDRTGGYGYAF. CDR3 in DNA: TGTGCCACCAGCAGAGATCGAACAGGGGGATATGGCTACGCCTTC.

The chain has TRBV2 and TRBJ1-4; D unresolved. Germline V CDR1 and CDR2: SNHLY, FYNNEI. Trimming took 6 bases from V and 0 from J, leaving 11 bases between them. The CDR3 is 15 amino acids. CDR3 bases: TGTGCCAGCAGGGTGATGGGAGCAACTAATGAAAAACTGTTTTTT. It encodes CASRVMGATNEKLFF.

This clonotype was counted between two and nine times. This is likely a read error, given that the CDR3 carries no conserved phenylalanine or tryptophan at its end. This chain uses TRBV7-9 with TRBJ2-5; TRBD1 or TRBD2 may be the D gene (5 bases each). Between the trimmed V and J ends, which lost 4 bases and 5 bases, there was a span of 14 bases. This CDR3 is built from 14 residues. CDR1 and CDR2 (germline): SEHNR, FQNEAQ (reference sequence). Here the CDR3 reads CASSSGAAGETQYL. The CDR3 bases are TGTGCCAGCAGCTCCGGGGCTGCCGGTGAGACCCAGTACCTC.

The chain recombines TRBV5-1 with TRBJ2-1; 8 positions agree with TRBD2. The CDR3 is 15 residues long. Germline lookup yields CDR1 SGHRS and CDR2 YFSETQ. J gave up 6 bases and V 4 bases, and 9 bases lay outside the gene matches. CDR3 amino acids: CASSAGLAIVNEQFF. As DNA, the CDR3 is TGCGCCAGCAGCGCCGGACTAGCAATCGTCAATGAGCAGTTCTTC.

The rearrangement links TRBV6-6 to TRBJ2-7; D may be TRBD1 (6 bases). Trimming cost V 6 bases and J 3 bases, with 15 bases left between them. Per the germline V gene, CDR1 is MNHNY and CDR2 is SVGAGI (reference sequence). This CDR3 has 14 amino acids. The CDR3 DNA reads as TGTGCCAGCAGCCAGACAGGTCTCGTCTACGAGCAGTACTTC. Encoded protein: CASSQTGLVYEQYF.

This clonotype was observed a handful of times. The V call is TRBV28, the J call TRBJ2-5, with 9 bases lining up with TRBD2. This CDR3 is 14 amino acids long. The germline gives CDR1 MDHEN, CDR2 SYDVKM. V lost 6 bases, J lost 2 bases, and 4 bases stayed unmatched. The CDR3: CASRTTSGQETQYF. CDR3 in DNA: TGTGCCAGCAGAACGACTAGCGGACAAGAGACCCAGTACTTC. The full variable domain, with the rest looked up from reference TRBV28 and TRBJ2-5, is DVKVTQSSRYLVKRTGEKVFLECVQDMDHENMFWYRQDPGLGLRLIYFSYDVKMKEKGDIPEGYSVSREKKERFSLILESASTNQTSMYLCASRTTSGQETQYFGPGTRLLVL.

Concerning this clonotype itself: Since a much larger clone is just one base distant, this may be a read error. Because it lacks the conserved phenylalanine or tryptophan at the end, this CDR3 is likely a read error. The CDR3 sequence: CSASDTDSYEQYL. CDR3 DNA sequence: TGCAGTGCTTCCGATACAGATTCCTACGAGCAGTACCTC. The chain carries TRBV20-1 and TRBJ2-7; D gene unclear. The CDR3 sequence is 13 residues long. Between the trimmed V and J ends, which lost 5 bases and 1 base, there was a span of 12 bases. Germline V gene data show CDR1 as DFQATT and CDR2 as SNEGSKA (reference sequence).

This chain joins TRBV20-1 and TRBJ1-5; D unresolved. V was shortened by 1 base and J by 3 bases, with 10 bases between the two germline ends. Per germline, CDR1 DFQATT and CDR2 SNEGSKA (reference sequence). This CDR3 is built from 14 residues. This CDR3 reads CSARGGRINQPQHF. The CDR3 nucleotides read TGCAGTGCTAGAGGTGGGCGGATCAATCAGCCCCAGCATTTT.

This chain uses TRBV4-2 with TRBJ2-7, with a tentative D call TRBD2 (5 bases). The CDR3 is 15 amino acids. CDR1 LGHNA and CDR2 YNFKEQ come from the germline V gene. V lost 0 bases to trimming and J lost 4 bases, with 13 bases between them. CDR3 nucleotides: TGTGCCAGCAGCCAAGAACCGGGGAGAGATTACGAGCAGTACTTC. Translation gives CASSQEPGRDYEQYF.

This sequence joins TRBV29-1 and TRBJ2-1; 7 bases match TRBD2. The germline gives CDR1 SQVTM, CDR2 ANQGSEA. Trimming cost V 4 bases and J 4 bases; bases outside gene matches: 7. The CDR3 extends over 14 amino acids. The chain's CDR3 is CSVGGDYLYNEQFF. In nucleotides, the CDR3 is TGCAGCGTTGGGGGGGACTACCTTTACAATGAGCAGTTCTTC.

There are many counts of this clonotype. The gene calls are TRBV2 and TRBJ2-2; D may be TRBD2 (5 bases). The V gene lost 8 bases and the J gene lost 4 bases, with 11 bases spanning the gap. The length of the CDR3 is 13 residues. Germline values: CDR1 SNHLY, CDR2 FYNNEI. The DNA for the CDR3 is TGTGCCAGCTCGAGGGCCCGCACCGGGGAGCTGTTTTTT. It encodes CASSRARTGELFF.

This clonotype was counted a few times. The chain combines TRBV20-1 with TRBJ1-5; TRBD1 matches 10 bases. Germline-derived CDR1 and CDR2 are DFQATT and SNEGSKA (reference sequence). J gave up 2 bases and V 3 bases, and 7 bases lay outside the gene matches. The CDR3 has 16 residues. The CDR3 sequence is CSASSWTGGRNQPQHF. The CDR3 DNA reads TGCAGTGCTAGCTCTTGGACAGGGGGACGCAATCAGCCCCAGCATTTT.

A few counts support this clonotype. The chain couples TRBV6-6 to TRBJ1-1; tentatively, D is TRBD1 (6 bases). V was trimmed by 0 bases and J by 4 bases, leaving 9 bases between them. CDR3 size: 14 residues. Germline V gene data show CDR1 as MNHNY and CDR2 as SVGAGI (reference sequence). Written as DNA, the CDR3 is TGTGCCAGCAGTTACTCTCAAGGGGGCACTGAAGCTTTCTTT. Its translation is CASSYSQGGTEAFF.

This clonotype showed up many times. The chain uses TRBV7-8 and TRBJ2-1, with TRBD2 as a possible D gene (5 bases). Germline V gene lookup returns CDR1 SGHVS and CDR2 FQNEAQ. The V gene lost 4 bases and the J gene lost 5 bases, with 15 bases spanning the gap. This CDR3 spans 15 amino acids. The CDR3 sequence is CASSSLLTGNNEQFF. The CDR3 nucleotides read TGTGCCAGCAGCTCGTTACTTACCGGGAACAATGAGCAGTTCTTC.

Notes on this clonotype: This sequence may be a read error, since a much larger clone differs from it by one base. The chain links TRBV29-1 to TRBJ1-2, with 8 bases fitting TRBD1. Germline V gives CDR1 SQVTM, CDR2 ANQGSEA. The CDR3 loop spans 13 amino acids. CDR3 protein: CSVDMTGVGGYAF. For the CDR3, the DNA is TGCAGCGTTGACATGACAGGGGTGGGTGGCTACGCCTTC.

Remarks on this clonotype: The final CDR3 position lacks the conserved phenylalanine or tryptophan, pointing to a likely read error. The rearrangement links TRBV5-1 to TRBJ1-1, with 9 bases lining up with TRBD1. The ends lost 4 bases at V and 2 bases at J; junction bases unmatched: 3. CDR1 and CDR2 from the germline V gene are SGHRS and YFSETQ. The length of the CDR3 is 14 residues. CDR3 region: CASSPGQGNTEAFS. Here the CDR3 DNA reads TGCGCCAGCAGCCCGGGACAGGGTAACACTGAAGCTTTCTCT.

This clonotype was seen a handful of times. The J gene is TRBJ1-3, the V gene TRBV28, with 10 bases fitting TRBD1. Germline trimming cut 11 bases from V and 2 bases from J; bases unmatched to any gene: 3. The CDR3 is 13 amino acids. CDR1 and CDR2 (germline): MDHEN, SYDVKM. The CDR3 is CAGGTGAGNTIYF. CDR3 coding DNA: TGTGCCGGCGGGACAGGGGCTGGAAACACCATATATTTT.

The rearrangement uses TRBV4-2 and TRBJ1-1; no clear D gene. CDR1 is LGHNA, CDR2 YNFKEQ, per germline. V lost 0 bases and J lost 6, with 14 bases in between. The CDR3 has 15 amino acids. The CDR3 loop reads CASSQDFDRAAEAFF. The CDR3 region has the DNA TGTGCCAGCAGCCAAGATTTCGACCGGGCCGCTGAAGCTTTCTTT.